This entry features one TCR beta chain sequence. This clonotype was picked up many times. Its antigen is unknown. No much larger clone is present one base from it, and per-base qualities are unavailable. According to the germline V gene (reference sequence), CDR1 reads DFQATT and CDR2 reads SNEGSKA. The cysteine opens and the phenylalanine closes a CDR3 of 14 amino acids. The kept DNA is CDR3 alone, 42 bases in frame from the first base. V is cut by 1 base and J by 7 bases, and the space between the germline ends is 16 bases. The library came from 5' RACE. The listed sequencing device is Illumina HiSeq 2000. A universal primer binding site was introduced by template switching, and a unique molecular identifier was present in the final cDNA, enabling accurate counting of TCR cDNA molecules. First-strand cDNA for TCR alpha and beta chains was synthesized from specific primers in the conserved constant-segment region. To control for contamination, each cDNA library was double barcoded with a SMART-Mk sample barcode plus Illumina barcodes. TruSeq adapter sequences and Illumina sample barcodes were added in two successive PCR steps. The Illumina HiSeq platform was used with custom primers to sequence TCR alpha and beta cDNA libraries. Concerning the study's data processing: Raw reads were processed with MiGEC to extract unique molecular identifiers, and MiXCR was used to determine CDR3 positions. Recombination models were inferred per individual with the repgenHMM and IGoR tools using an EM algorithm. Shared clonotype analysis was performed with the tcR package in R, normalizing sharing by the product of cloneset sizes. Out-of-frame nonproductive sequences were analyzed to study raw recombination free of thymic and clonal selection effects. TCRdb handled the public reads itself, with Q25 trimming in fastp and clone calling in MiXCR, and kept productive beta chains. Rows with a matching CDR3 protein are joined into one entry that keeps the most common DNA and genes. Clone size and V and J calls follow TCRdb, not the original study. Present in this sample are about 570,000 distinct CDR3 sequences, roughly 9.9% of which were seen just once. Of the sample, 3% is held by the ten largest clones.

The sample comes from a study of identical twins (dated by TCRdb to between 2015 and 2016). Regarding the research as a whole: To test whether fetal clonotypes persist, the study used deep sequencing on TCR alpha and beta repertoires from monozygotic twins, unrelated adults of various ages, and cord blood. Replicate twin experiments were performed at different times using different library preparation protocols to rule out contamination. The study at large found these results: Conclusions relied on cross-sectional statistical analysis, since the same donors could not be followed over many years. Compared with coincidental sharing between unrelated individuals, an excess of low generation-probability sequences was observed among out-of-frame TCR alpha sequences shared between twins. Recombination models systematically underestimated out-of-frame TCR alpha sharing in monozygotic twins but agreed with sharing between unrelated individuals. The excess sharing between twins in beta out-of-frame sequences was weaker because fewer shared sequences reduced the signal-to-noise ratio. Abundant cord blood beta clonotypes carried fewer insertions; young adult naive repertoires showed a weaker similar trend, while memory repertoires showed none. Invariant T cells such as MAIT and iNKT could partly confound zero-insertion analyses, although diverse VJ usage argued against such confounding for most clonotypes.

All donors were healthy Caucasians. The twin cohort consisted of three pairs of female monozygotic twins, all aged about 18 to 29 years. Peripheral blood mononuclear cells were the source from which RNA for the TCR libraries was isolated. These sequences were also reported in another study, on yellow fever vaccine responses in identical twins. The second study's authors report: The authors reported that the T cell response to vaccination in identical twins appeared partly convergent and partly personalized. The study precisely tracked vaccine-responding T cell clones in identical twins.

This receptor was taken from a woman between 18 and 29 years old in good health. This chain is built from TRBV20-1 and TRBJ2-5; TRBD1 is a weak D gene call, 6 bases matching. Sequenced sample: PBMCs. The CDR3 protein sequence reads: CSARAVQGLGTQYF. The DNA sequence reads TGCAGTGCTAGAGCGGTACAGGGCCTGGGGACCCAGTACTTC.